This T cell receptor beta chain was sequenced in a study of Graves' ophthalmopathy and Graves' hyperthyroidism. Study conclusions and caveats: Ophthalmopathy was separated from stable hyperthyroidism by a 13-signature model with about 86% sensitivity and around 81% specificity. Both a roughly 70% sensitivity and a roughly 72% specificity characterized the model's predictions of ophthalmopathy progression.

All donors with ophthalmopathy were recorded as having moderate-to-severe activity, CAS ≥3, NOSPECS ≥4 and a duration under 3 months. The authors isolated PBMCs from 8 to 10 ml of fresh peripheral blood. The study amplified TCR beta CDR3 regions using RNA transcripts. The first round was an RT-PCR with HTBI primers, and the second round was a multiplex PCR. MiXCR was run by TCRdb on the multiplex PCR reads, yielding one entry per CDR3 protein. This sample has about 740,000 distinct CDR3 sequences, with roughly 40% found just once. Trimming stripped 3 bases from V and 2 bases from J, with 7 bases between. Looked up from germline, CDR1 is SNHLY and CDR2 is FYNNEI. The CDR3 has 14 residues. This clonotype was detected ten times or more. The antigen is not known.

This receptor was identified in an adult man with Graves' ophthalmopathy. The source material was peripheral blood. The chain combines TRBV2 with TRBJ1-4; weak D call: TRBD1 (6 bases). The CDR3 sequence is CASSEQGTNEKLFF. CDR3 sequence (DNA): TGTGCCAGCAGTGAGCAGGGGACTAATGAAAAACTGTTTTTT.